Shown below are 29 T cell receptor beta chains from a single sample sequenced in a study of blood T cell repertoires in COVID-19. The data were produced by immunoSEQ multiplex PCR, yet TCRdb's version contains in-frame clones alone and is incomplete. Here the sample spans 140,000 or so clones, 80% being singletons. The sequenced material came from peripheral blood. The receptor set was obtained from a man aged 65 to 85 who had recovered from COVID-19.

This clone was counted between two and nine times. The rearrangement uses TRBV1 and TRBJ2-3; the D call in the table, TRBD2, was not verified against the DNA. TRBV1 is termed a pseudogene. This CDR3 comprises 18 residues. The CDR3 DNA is TGCACCAGCAGCCAAGATAGGGGACTAGCGGTACGGGGAGATACGCAGTATTTT. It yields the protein CTSSQDRGLAVRGDTQYF.

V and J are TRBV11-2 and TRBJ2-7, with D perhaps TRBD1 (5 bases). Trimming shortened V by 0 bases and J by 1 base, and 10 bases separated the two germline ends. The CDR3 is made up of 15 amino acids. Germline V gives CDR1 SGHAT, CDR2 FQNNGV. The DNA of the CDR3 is TGTGCCAGCAGCTTAGAGTGGGGCAGTTCCTACGAGCAGTACTTC. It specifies CASSLEWGSSYEQYF. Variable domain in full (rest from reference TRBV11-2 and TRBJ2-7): EAGVAQSPRYKIIEKRQSVAFWCNPISGHATLYWYQQILGQGPKLLIQFQNNGVVDDSQLPKDRFSAERLKGVDSTLKIQPAKLEDSAVYLCASSLEWGSSYEQYFGPGTRLTVT.

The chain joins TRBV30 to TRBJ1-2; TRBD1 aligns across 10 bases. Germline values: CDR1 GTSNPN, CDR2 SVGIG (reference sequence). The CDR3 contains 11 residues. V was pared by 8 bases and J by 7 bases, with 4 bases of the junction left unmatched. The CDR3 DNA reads TGTGCCGGAGGGACAGGGGTTGGCTACACCTTC. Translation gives CAGGTGVGYTF.

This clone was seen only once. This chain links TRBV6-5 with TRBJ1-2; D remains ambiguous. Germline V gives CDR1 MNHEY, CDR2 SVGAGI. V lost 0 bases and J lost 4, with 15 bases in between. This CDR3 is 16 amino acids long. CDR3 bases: TGTGCCAGCAGTTACTCGAGAGGCCCATCCCTCTATGGCTACACCTTC. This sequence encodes CASSYSRGPSLYGYTF.

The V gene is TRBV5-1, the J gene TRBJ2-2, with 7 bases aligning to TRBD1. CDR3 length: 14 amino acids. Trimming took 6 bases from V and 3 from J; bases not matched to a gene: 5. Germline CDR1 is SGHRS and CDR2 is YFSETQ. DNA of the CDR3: TGCGCCAGCACCCGACAGGGTGACACCGGGGAGCTGTTTTTT. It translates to CASTRQGDTGELFF.

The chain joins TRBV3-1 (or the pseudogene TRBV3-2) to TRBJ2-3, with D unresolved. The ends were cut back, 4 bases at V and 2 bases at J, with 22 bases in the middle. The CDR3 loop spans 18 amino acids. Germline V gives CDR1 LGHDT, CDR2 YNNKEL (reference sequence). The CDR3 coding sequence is TGTGCCAGCAGCCTCCACTTCTCCGAGTCTAAATACACAGATACGCAGTATTTT. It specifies CASSLHFSESKYTDTQYF.

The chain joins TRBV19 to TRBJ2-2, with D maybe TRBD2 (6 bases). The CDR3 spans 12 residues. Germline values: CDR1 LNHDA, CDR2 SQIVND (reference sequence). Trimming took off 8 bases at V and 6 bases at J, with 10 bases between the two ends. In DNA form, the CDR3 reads TGTGCCAGTCTGGGGGAGGCCGGGGAGCTGTTTTTT. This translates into CASLGEAGELFF.

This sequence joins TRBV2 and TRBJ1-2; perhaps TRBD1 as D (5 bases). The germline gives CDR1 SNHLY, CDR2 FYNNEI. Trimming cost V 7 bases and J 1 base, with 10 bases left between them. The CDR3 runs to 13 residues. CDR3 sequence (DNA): TGTGCCAGCATCGACGGGGGTAACTATGGCTACACCTTC. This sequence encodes CASIDGGNYGYTF.

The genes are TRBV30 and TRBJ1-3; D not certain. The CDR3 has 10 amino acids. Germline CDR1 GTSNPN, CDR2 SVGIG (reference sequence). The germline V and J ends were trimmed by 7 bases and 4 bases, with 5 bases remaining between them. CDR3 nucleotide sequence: TGTGCCTTTCAAGGAAACACCATATATTTT. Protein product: CAFQGNTIYF. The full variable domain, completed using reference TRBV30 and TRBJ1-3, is SQTIHQWPATLVQPVGSPLSLECTVEGTSNPNLYWYRQAAGRGLQLLFYSVGIGQISSEVPQNLSASRPQDRQFILSSKKLLLSDSGFYLCAFQGNTIYFGEGSWLTVV.

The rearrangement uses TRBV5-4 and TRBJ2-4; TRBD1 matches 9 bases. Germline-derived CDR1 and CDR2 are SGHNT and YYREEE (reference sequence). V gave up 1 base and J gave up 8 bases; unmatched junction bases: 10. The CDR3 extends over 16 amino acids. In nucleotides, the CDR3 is TGTGCCAGCAGCTTGACCGGGACAGGGCCTATGGACATTCAGTACTTC. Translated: CASSLTGTGPMDIQYF. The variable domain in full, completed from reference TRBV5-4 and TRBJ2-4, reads ETGVTQSPTHLIKTRGQQVTLRCSSQSGHNTVSWYQQALGQGPQFIFQYYREEENGRGNFPPRFSGLQFPNYSSELNVNALELDDSALYLCASSLTGTGPMDIQYFGAGTRLSVL.

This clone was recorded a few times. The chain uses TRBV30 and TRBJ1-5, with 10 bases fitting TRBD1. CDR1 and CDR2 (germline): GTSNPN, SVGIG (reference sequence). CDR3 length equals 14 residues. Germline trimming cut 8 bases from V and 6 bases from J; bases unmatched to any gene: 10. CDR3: CAASPGQGSQPQHF. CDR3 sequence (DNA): TGTGCCGCGTCTCCGGGACAGGGGTCTCAGCCCCAGCATTTT. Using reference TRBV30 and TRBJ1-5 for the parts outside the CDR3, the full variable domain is SQTIHQWPATLVQPVGSPLSLECTVEGTSNPNLYWYRQAAGRGLQLLFYSVGIGQISSEVPQNLSASRPQDRQFILSSKKLLLSDSGFYLCAASPGQGSQPQHFGDGTRLSIL.

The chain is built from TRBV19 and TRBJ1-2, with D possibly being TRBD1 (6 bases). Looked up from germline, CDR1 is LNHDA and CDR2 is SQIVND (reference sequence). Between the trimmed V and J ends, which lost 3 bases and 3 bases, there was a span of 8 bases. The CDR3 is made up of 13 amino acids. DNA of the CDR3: TGTGCCAGTAGTATGGACAGCTACTATGGCTACACCTTC. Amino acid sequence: CASSMDSYYGYTF.

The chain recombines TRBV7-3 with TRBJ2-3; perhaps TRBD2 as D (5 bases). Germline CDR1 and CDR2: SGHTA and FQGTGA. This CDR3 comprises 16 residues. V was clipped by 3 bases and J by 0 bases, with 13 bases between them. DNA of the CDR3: TGTGCCAGCAGCTTCGGCGGGCCAACTAGCACAGATACGCAGTATTTT. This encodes CASSFGGPTSTDTQYF.

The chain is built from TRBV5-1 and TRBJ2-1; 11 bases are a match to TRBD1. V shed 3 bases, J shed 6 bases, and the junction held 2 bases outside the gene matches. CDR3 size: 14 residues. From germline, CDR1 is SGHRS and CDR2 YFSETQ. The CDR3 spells CASSYGTGGNEQFF. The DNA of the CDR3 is TGCGCCAGCAGCTACGGGACAGGGGGCAATGAGCAGTTCTTC. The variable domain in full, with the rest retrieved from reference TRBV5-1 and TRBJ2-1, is KAGVTQTPRYLIKTRGQQVTLSCSPISGHRSVSWYQQTPGQGLQFLFEYFSETQRNKGNFPGRFSGRQFSNSRSEMNVSTLELGDSALYLCASSYGTGGNEQFFGPGTRLTVL.

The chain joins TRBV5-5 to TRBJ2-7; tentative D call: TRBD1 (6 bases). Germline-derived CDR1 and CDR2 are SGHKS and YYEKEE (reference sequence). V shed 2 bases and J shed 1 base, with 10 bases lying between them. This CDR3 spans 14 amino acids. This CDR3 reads CASSFNRESYEQYF. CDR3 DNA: TGTGCCAGCAGCTTCAACAGGGAATCCTACGAGCAGTACTTC.

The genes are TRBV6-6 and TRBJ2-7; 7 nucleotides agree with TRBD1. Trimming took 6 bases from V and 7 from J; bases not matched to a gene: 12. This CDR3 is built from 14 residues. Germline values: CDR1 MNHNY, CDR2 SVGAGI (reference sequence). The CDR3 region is CASRPLGTVKEQYF. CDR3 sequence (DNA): TGTGCCAGCAGGCCCCTCGGGACAGTGAAGGAGCAGTACTTC.

CDR3: CAISSWTSGVNEQYF. DNA for the CDR3: TGTGCCATCAGTTCATGGACTAGCGGGGTTAACGAGCAGTACTTC. J is TRBJ2-7 and V is TRBV10-3, with 12 positions matching TRBD2. This CDR3 has 15 amino acids. The J segment lost 5 bases and the V segment lost 5 bases, leaving 7 bases of the junction unmatched. Germline lookup yields CDR1 ENHRY and CDR2 SYGVKD.

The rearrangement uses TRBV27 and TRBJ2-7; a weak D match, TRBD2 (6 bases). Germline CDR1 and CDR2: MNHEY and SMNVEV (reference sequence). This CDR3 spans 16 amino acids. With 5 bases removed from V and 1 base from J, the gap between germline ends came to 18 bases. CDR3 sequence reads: CASSIIAVQASYEQYF. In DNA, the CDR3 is TGTGCCAGCAGTATCATAGCGGTTCAAGCTTCCTACGAGCAGTACTTC.

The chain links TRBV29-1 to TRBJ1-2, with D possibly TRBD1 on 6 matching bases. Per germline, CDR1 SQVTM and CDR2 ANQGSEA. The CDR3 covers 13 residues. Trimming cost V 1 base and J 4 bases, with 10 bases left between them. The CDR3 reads CSVEGGGSYGYTF. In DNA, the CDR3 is TGCAGCGTTGAAGGGGGGGGCAGCTATGGCTACACCTTC.

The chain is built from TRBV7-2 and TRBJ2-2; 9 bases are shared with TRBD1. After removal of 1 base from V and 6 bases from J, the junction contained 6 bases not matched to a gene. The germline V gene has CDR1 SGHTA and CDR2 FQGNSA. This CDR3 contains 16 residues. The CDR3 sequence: CASSLGGQGSAGELFF. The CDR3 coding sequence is TGTGCCAGCAGCTTAGGAGGACAGGGGAGTGCCGGGGAGCTGTTTTTT.

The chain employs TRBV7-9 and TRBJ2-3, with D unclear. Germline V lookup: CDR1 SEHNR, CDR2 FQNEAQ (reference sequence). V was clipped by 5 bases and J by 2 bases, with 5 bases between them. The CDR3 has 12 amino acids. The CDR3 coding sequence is TGTGCCAGCAGCCCCAACACAGATACGCAGTATTTT. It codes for CASSPNTDTQYF.

The CDR3 loop reads CASSQEASGSADTQYF. The CDR3 DNA is TGCGCCAGCAGCCAAGAAGCTAGCGGGAGCGCAGATACGCAGTATTTT. V and J are TRBV4-1 and TRBJ2-3; 10 nucleotides line up with TRBD2. The CDR3 is made up of 16 amino acids. V shed 0 bases and J 4 bases; nucleotides not matched to a gene: 4. Germline assignment: CDR1 MGHRA and CDR2 YSYEKL.

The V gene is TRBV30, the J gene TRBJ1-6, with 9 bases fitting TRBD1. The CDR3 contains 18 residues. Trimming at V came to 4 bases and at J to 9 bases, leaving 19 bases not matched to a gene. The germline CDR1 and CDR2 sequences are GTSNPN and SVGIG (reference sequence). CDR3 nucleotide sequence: TGTGCCTGGAATCCCGGGACAGGGCCCGGAGGAAGAATTTCACCCCTCCACTTT. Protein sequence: CAWNPGTGPGGRISPLHF.

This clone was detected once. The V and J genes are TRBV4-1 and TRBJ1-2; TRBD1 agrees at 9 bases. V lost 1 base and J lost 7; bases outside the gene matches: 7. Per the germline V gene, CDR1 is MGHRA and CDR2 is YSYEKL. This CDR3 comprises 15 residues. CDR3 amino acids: CASSQGVRQGGGYTF. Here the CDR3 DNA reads TGCGCCAGCAGCCAAGGCGTCCGACAGGGGGGTGGCTACACCTTC.

The CDR3, as DNA: TGTGCCATCAGCCGGGCTAGCGGGGAGACCCAGTACTTC. Translating gives CAISRASGETQYF. The chain recombines TRBV10-3 with TRBJ2-5; 8 bases agree with TRBD2. J was trimmed by 5 bases and V by 6 bases; bases with no gene match: 5. Per the germline V gene, CDR1 is ENHRY and CDR2 is SYGVKD. The CDR3 has 13 amino acids.

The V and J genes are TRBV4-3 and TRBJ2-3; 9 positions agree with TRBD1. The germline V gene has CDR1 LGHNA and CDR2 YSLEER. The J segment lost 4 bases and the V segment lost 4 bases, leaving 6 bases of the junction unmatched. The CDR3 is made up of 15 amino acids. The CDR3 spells CASSRQDRGPDTQYF. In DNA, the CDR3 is TGCGCCAGCAGCCGGCAGGACAGGGGACCAGATACGCAGTATTTT.

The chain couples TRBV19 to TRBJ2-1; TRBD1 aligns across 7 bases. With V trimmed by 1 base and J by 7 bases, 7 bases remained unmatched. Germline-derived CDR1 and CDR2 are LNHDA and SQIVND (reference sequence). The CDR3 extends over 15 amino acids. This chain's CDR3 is CASSIGLAGGNEQFF. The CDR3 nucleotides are TGTGCCAGTAGTATAGGGCTAGCAGGGGGAAATGAGCAGTTCTTC.

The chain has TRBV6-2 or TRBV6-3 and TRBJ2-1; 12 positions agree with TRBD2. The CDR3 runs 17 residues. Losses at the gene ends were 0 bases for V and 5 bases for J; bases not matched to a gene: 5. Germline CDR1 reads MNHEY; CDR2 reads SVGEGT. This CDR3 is CASSYSRASGRDNEQFF. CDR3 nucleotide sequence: TGTGCCAGCAGTTACTCTAGGGCTAGCGGGAGGGACAATGAGCAGTTCTTC.

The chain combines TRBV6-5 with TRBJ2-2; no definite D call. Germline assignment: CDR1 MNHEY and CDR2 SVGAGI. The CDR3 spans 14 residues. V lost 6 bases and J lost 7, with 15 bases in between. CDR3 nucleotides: TGTGCCAGCAGCCCACGACTTGAGTTCGGGGAGCTGTTTTTT. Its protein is CASSPRLEFGELFF.